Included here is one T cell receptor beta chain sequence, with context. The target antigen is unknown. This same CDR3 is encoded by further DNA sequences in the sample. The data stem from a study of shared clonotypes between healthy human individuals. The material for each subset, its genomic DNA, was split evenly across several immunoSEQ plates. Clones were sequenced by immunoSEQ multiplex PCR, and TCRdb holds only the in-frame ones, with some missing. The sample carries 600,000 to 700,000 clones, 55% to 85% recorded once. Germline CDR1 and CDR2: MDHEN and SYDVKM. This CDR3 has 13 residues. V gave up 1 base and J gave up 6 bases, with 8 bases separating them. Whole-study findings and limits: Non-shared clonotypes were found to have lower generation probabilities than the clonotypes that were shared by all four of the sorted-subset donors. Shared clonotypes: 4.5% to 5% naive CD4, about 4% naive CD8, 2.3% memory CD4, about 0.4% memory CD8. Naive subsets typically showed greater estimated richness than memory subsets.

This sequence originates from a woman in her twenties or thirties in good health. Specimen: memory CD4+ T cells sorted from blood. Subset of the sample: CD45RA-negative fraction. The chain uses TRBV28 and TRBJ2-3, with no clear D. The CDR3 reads CASSLSRKDTQYF. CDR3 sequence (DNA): TGTGCCAGCAGTTTATCCCGAAAGGATACGCAGTATTTT.